This TCR beta chain is drawn from a study of shared clonotypes between healthy human individuals. The method was immunoSEQ multiplex PCR; TCRdb's version includes in-frame clones alone and lacks a portion of them. The sample holds approximately 1,000,000 clones, around 82% seen once. V lost 5 bases and J lost 8, with 18 bases in between. CDR1 and CDR2 from the germline V gene are PRHDT and FYEKMQ (reference sequence). The CDR3 covers 15 residues. Input material: memory CD4+ T cells from PBMCs. Subset given: CD45RA-negative fraction. The rearrangement joins TRBV13 to TRBJ1-4; maybe TRBD1 (6 bases). The clonotype originates from a man in his late teens or twenties in good health. Some clones in this sample may be carry-over from other donors' samples. This CDR3 reads CASSLASAGGEKLFF. The CDR3 coding sequence is TGTGCCAGCAGCCTCGCTAGTGCGGGGGGCGAAAAACTGTTTTTT.